This record covers a single T cell receptor beta chain. Its specificity is not known. This record belongs to a study of vaccination and CD4 T cells after COVID-19. The V end was cut by 8 bases, the J end by 0 bases, with 10 bases between. This CDR3 has 13 residues. The V gene's germline CDR1 is SNHLY and CDR2 FYNNEI. Cultured CD4+ T cell DNA underwent sequencing with the Oncomine TCR Beta short-read assay. TCRdb independently ran MiXCR on the PCR reads; one entry per CDR3 protein. The sample has just under 20,000 distinct CDR3 sequences, around 40% seen once; the top ten hold approximately 26%. Sample treatment: approximately 9-day PBMC culture with coronavirus spike peptide pools or control peptides (ViraFEST assay).

J is TRBJ1-1 and V is TRBV2; D remains ambiguous. This TCR derives from a human donor who received a COVID-19 vaccine. The source material was CD4+ T cells from blood, cultured in vitro, sampled before SARS-CoV-2 vaccination. The CDR3 DNA sequence: TGTGCCAGCTTGTCGCGGTTGAACACTGAAGCTTTCTTT. As protein: CASLSRLNTEAFF.